Below, 29 T cell receptor beta chains from the same sample are listed, as sequenced in a study of regulatory T cells in long-lasting Graves disease. Time point meaning: newly diagnosed GD, antithyroid drugs for less than 3 months. Extracted PBMC RNA gave rise to the TCR library. According to the study, TCR beta libraries were built with iRepertoire HTBI primers and CDR3-region Arm-PCR. TCRdb processed the multiplex PCR reads anew with MiXCR; each CDR3 protein has one entry. The table includes 390,000 or so distinct CDR3 sequences, 10% to 15% detected once. These same data were also listed under a study on T cells in Graves' hyperthyroidism and ophthalmopathy.

Material: peripheral blood mononuclear cells (PBMCs), obtained at new diagnosis, from a patient treated with antithyroid drugs. The receptors here all came from a woman aged 18-29 years with Graves disease.

Notes on this clonotype: This clone may be a read error of a much larger clone one base away. The rearrangement uses TRBV2 and TRBJ2-1; either TRBD1 or TRBD2 may supply D (6 bases each). The germline V gene encodes CDR1 SNHLY and CDR2 FYNNEI. V lost 6 bases and J lost 9, with 30 bases in between. The length of the CDR3 is 18 residues. In DNA, the CDR3 is TGTGCCAGCAGCTCCCGGGATACGGCCGTGGGGAAGGGGGGTGAGCAGTTCTTC. Its translation is CASSSRDTAVGKGGEQFF. Supplemented by reference TRBV2 and TRBJ2-1, the full variable domain reads EPEVTQTPSHQVTQMGQEVILRCVPISNHLYFYWYRQILGQKVEFLVSFYNNEISEKSEIFDDQFSVERPDGSNFTLKIRSTKLEDSAMYFCASSSRDTAVGKGGEQFFGPGTRLTVL.

Concerning this clonotype: This may arise from a read error, as a much more abundant clone is one base away. The chain has TRBV18 and TRBJ2-5, with D uncertain. This CDR3 region has 14 residues. V was clipped by 6 bases and J by 4 bases, with 15 bases between them. CDR1 KGHSH and CDR2 LQKENI come from the germline V gene. The CDR3: CASSPSRAGETQYF. The CDR3 nucleotides read TGTGCCAGCTCCCCCAGTCGGGCCGGAGAGACCCAGTACTTC.

This clonotype has only one observation. A read error is possible here, since a much larger clone lies one base away. CDR3 sequence (DNA): TGCGCCAGCAGCCTCAGCTTTGGGCAGACCCAGTACTTC. Amino acids: CASSLSFGQTQYF. The genes are TRBV3-1 and TRBJ2-5; D is uncertain. Germline CDR1 is LGHDT and CDR2 is YNNKEL (reference sequence). CDR3 length: 13 residues.

The chain couples TRBV28 to TRBJ2-7; the D gene is possibly TRBD2 (6 bases). Trimming removed 8 bases at V and 0 bases at J, with 11 bases between. Germline V CDR1 and CDR2: MDHEN, SYDVKM. The CDR3 runs to 13 residues. The CDR3 spells CASGLHRSYEQYF. The CDR3 nucleotides read TGTGCCAGCGGACTACACCGCTCCTACGAGCAGTACTTC.

This clonotype was observed a few times. This chain joins TRBV4-1 and TRBJ2-7; 10 bases fit TRBD2. Losses at the gene ends were 2 bases for V and 4 bases for J; bases not matched to a gene: 5. The length of the CDR3 is 15 residues. CDR1 and CDR2 from the germline V gene are MGHRA and YSYEKL. This CDR3 reads CASSQLAGEKYEQYF. DNA of the CDR3: TGCGCCAGCAGCCAACTAGCGGGAGAAAAGTACGAGCAGTACTTC.

The chain recombines TRBV29-1 with TRBJ2-3; 7 positions match TRBD1. From germline, CDR1 is SQVTM and CDR2 ANQGSEA. Trimming removed 4 bases from V and 2 bases from J; junction bases left unmatched: 6. The CDR3 is 14 amino acids. CDR3 amino acids: CSVVNRGHTDTQYF. The CDR3 DNA sequence: TGCAGCGTTGTTAACAGGGGCCACACAGATACGCAGTATTTT.

Points on this clonotype: A far larger clone is one nucleotide away, so this likely arose from a read error. This chain connects TRBV6-2 or TRBV6-3 to TRBJ2-3; TRBD2 matches 7 bases. Per the germline V gene, CDR1 is MNHEY and CDR2 is SVGEGT. The CDR3 covers 13 residues. J gave up 4 bases and V 9 bases, and 7 bases lay outside the gene matches. This chain's CDR3 is CASGLDGADTQYF. As DNA, the CDR3 is TGTGCCAGTGGACTAGACGGAGCAGATACGCAGTATTTT.

The chain's CDR3 is CASSHYQVWTSNTGELFF. DNA of the CDR3: TGCGCCAGCAGCCATTACCAGGTTTGGACTTCGAACACCGGGGAGCTGTTTTTT. J is TRBJ2-2 and V is TRBV4-3, with D perhaps TRBD2 (5 bases). The CDR3 is made up of 18 amino acids. Per the germline V gene, CDR1 is LGHNA and CDR2 is YSLEER. The germline V and J ends were trimmed by 3 bases and 0 bases, with 17 bases remaining between them.

This clonotype was observed at least ten times. The chain is built from TRBV30 and TRBJ1-5, with a tentative D call TRBD1 (6 bases). Trimming pared 0 bases from V and 2 bases from J, leaving 11 bases between. Germline V CDR1 and CDR2: GTSNPN, SVGIG (reference sequence). The CDR3 has 15 residues. The CDR3 loop reads CAWSVGGIGNQPQHF. The CDR3, as DNA: TGTGCCTGGAGTGTAGGGGGGATCGGCAATCAGCCCCAGCATTTT.

The chain employs TRBV3-1 and TRBJ2-1, with 7 bases matching TRBD2. V gave up 4 bases and J gave up 5 bases; unmatched junction bases: 5. From germline, CDR1 is LGHDT and CDR2 YNNKEL (reference sequence). This CDR3 region has 14 residues. The CDR3 sequence: CASSPWLADNEQFF. The CDR3 region has the DNA TGTGCCAGCAGCCCCTGGCTAGCGGACAATGAGCAGTTCTTC.

This clonotype was detected many times. The DNA for the CDR3 is TGTGCCACCAGCACCCGACGTCGGGTGCCGAGCGAAGAGACCCAGTACTTC. Translated: CATSTRRRVPSEETQYF. The gene calls are TRBV15 and TRBJ2-5; D gene unclear. The CDR3 contains 17 residues. Trimming removed 4 bases at V and 3 bases at J, with 21 bases between. The germline gives CDR1 LNHNV, CDR2 YYDKDF (reference sequence).

The sample holds many counts of this clonotype. The chain combines TRBV2 with TRBJ1-2; the D gene is possibly TRBD1 (6 bases). The V end lost 0 bases, the J end lost 8 bases, and 13 bases lay between the germline ends. Germline assignment: CDR1 SNHLY and CDR2 FYNNEI. The CDR3 totals 14 residues. CDR3 region: CASSEAARGGGYTF. In DNA form, the CDR3 reads TGTGCCAGCAGTGAAGCGGCCAGGGGAGGAGGCTACACCTTC.

This clonotype came up many times. The DNA of the CDR3 is TGTGCCAGCAGCGTAGCGGGGCAGGGGGTTGATGAGCAGTTCTTC. The encoded protein is CASSVAGQGVDEQFF. The chain joins TRBV9 to TRBJ2-1; 7 bases fit TRBD1. The V segment lost 0 bases and the J segment 8 bases; nucleotides outside the gene matches: 8. CDR3 length: 15 amino acids. CDR1 SGDLS and CDR2 YYNGEE come from the germline V gene.

This clonotype was observed a few times. The chain carries TRBV7-9 and TRBJ1-1; possible D gene TRBD1, 6 bases. Germline lookup yields CDR1 SEHNR and CDR2 FQNEAQ (reference sequence). The V end lost 6 bases, the J end lost 3 bases, and 20 bases lay between the germline ends. CDR3 size: 16 residues. CDR3 sequence: CASRTRVGAPHTEAFF. Here the CDR3 DNA reads TGTGCCAGCAGGACTAGGGTGGGGGCGCCGCACACTGAAGCTTTCTTT. Full variable domain (outside the CDR3, taken from reference TRBV7-9 and TRBJ1-1): DTGVSQNPRHKITKRGQNVTFRCDPISEHNRLYWYRQTLGQGPEFLTYFQNEAQLEKSRLLSDRFSAERPKGSFSTLEIQRTEQGDSAMYLCASRTRVGAPHTEAFFGQGTRLTVV.

This clonotype has a handful of counts. This chain connects TRBV15 to TRBJ2-2; TRBD1 or TRBD2 may be the D gene (5 bases each). Germline V gives CDR1 LNHNV, CDR2 YYDKDF (reference sequence). The CDR3 is made up of 17 amino acids. V lost 5 bases to trimming and J lost 6 bases, with 22 bases between them. This CDR3 reads CATSSNRAGRDPGELFF. The CDR3 DNA is TGTGCCACCAGCTCAAATCGGGCAGGCCGGGACCCCGGGGAGCTGTTTTTT.

This clonotype was found once. A single base is all that separates this from a far larger clone, so a read error is likely. The V and J genes are TRBV11-3 and TRBJ1-1; no reliable D call. The V and J ends lost 6 bases and 0 bases respectively, with 17 bases between them. This CDR3 has 16 residues. CDR1 SGHNT and CDR2 YENEEA come from the germline V gene. The CDR3 bases are TGTGCCAGCAGTATACCCCTGCATGGATTGAACACTGAAGCTTTCTTT. Translation: CASSIPLHGLNTEAFF.

V is TRBV20-1 and J is TRBJ1-1; D perhaps matches TRBD1 (6 bases). Trimming pared 5 bases from V and 2 bases from J, leaving 12 bases between. The germline CDR1 and CDR2 sequences are DFQATT and SNEGSKA (reference sequence). The CDR3 is made up of 13 amino acids. Here the CDR3 reads CSALQGSNTEAFF. CDR3 sequence (DNA): TGCAGTGCTCTACAGGGCTCCAACACTGAAGCTTTCTTT.

This clonotype has a count of ten or more. The chain recombines TRBV12-3 or TRBV12-4 with TRBJ2-1, with 10 bases identical to TRBD2. The length of the CDR3 is 17 residues. The V gene end was trimmed by 5 bases and the J gene end by 3 bases; junction bases not matched to a gene: 10. The CDR3, as DNA: TGTGCCAGCAGTCCTTACTCCGGGACTAGCGTCTACAATGAGCAGTTCTTC. Translating gives CASSPYSGTSVYNEQFF.

CDR3 in amino acids: CASSRKPGQGGETQYF. The CDR3 DNA sequence: TGCGCCAGCAGCCGAAAACCGGGACAGGGGGGGGAGACCCAGTACTTC. This sequence joins TRBV4-3 and TRBJ2-5, with TRBD1 identical over 11 bases. Germline values: CDR1 LGHNA, CDR2 YSLEER. The CDR3 is made up of 16 amino acids. The V and J ends lost 4 bases and 5 bases, in that order; junction bases with no gene match: 9.

In regard to this clonotype: This likely comes from a read error, as the CDR3 has no conserved phenylalanine or tryptophan at its end. The V call is TRBV6-1, the J call TRBJ2-3; weak D call: TRBD2 (5 bases). The germline V and J ends were trimmed by 2 bases and 8 bases, with 8 bases remaining between them. This CDR3 has 12 amino acids. The germline gives CDR1 MNHNS, CDR2 SASEGT. CDR3 in amino acids: CASSERGTTQYS. The CDR3 DNA sequence: TGTGCCAGCAGTGAACGGGGTACTACGCAGTATTCT.

Comments on this clonotype: A single base is all that separates this from a far larger clone, so a read error is likely. The chain is built from TRBV20-1 and TRBJ2-7; D is unclear. Trimming pared 1 base from V and 6 bases from J, leaving 13 bases between. Germline CDR1 reads DFQATT; CDR2 reads SNEGSKA (reference sequence). This CDR3 has 13 amino acids. Written as DNA, the CDR3 is TGCAGTGCTAGAGTAGGTAGCAGAGGCGAGCAGTACTTC. Protein: CSARVGSRGEQYF.

The sample holds a few counts of this clonotype. The J gene is TRBJ2-7, the V gene TRBV4-3, with 7 bases fitting TRBD2. The germline V gene encodes CDR1 LGHNA and CDR2 YSLEER. V was pared by 0 bases and J by 2 bases, with 7 bases of the junction left unmatched. The CDR3 is 16 residues long. The CDR3, as DNA: TGCGCCAGCAGCCAAGATCATCGGGAGGTTACCTACGAGCAGTACTTC. It translates to CASSQDHREVTYEQYF.

This clonotype came up many times. The chain carries TRBV28 and TRBJ1-2, with 8 positions matching TRBD1. The V segment lost 6 bases and the J segment 7 bases; nucleotides outside the gene matches: 16. This CDR3 has 16 amino acids. Germline V gene sequence: CDR1 MDHEN, CDR2 SYDVKM. The DNA for the CDR3 is TGTGCCAGCAGAACCGGGGACAGGACCCCCCTTCCTGGCTACACCTTC. Translating gives CASRTGDRTPLPGYTF.

The chain carries TRBV7-2 and TRBJ2-5; TRBD2 is a possible D gene (6 bases). Germline V gene sequence: CDR1 SGHTA, CDR2 FQGNSA. V was cut by 6 bases and J by 1 base, with 15 bases left in between. The CDR3 loop spans 15 amino acids. CDR3 loop: CASSHQTRSQETQYF. CDR3 nucleotides: TGTGCCAGCAGTCACCAGACTAGGAGCCAAGAGACCCAGTACTTC.

This clonotype was counted only a few times. The J gene is TRBJ2-4, the V gene TRBV29-1; 8 nucleotides match TRBD1. CDR1 is SQVTM and CDR2 is ANQGSEA in the germline V gene. After removal of 0 bases from V and 6 bases from J, the junction contained 7 bases not matched to a gene. This CDR3 is 15 amino acids long. The CDR3 nucleotides read TGCAGCGTTGAAGATCCGGACAGGGAATTAAACATTCAGTACTTC. Its protein is CSVEDPDRELNIQYF.

This clonotype was seen many times. The rearrangement uses TRBV11-2 and TRBJ2-3; D possibly uses TRBD1 or TRBD2 (5 bases each). Germline V gene data show CDR1 as SGHAT and CDR2 as FQNNGV. Trimming removed 10 bases from V and 6 bases from J, with 11 bases in between. The CDR3 spans 11 residues. The CDR3 protein is CATLEGDTQYF. DNA of the CDR3: TGTGCCACCCTTGAGGGGGATACGCAGTATTTT. The full variable domain, its missing parts supplied by reference TRBV11-2 and TRBJ2-3, is EAGVAQSPRYKIIEKRQSVAFWCNPISGHATLYWYQQILGQGPKLLIQFQNNGVVDDSQLPKDRFSAERLKGVDSTLKIQPAKLEDSAVYLCATLEGDTQYFGPGTRLTVL.

The sample holds many counts of this clonotype. The chain carries TRBV12-3 or TRBV12-4 and TRBJ1-4, with D possibly matching TRBD1 (5 bases). Trimming left V 3 bases short and J 8 bases short, with 16 bases between. CDR3 size: 15 residues. The CDR3 DNA reads TGTGCCAGCAGTTTCGGGTTGGGGGGGGACGAAAAACTGTTTTTT. Its protein is CASSFGLGGDEKLFF.

This clonotype has ten or more counts. The DNA of the CDR3 is TGTGCCAGCAGCCAAGTGGGGACTAGCGGGAGGGTCACCTACAATGAGCAGTTCTTC. Its translation: CASSQVGTSGRVTYNEQFF. The chain uses TRBV3-1 and TRBJ2-1, with 16 positions matching TRBD2. The ends lost 1 base at V and 2 bases at J; junction bases unmatched: 5. Germline CDR1 and CDR2: LGHDT and YNNKEL (reference sequence). The CDR3 covers 19 residues.

The chain uses TRBV6-6 and TRBJ1-5, with D uncertain. The length of the CDR3 is 13 residues. Germline values: CDR1 MNHNY, CDR2 SVGAGI (reference sequence). V was cut by 0 bases and J by 6 bases, with 6 bases left in between. The CDR3 sequence: CASSYSVRQPQHF. The CDR3 nucleotides are TGTGCCAGCAGTTACTCGGTCCGTCAGCCCCAGCATTTT.